Listed below are T cell receptor beta chains from one sample, sequenced in a study of blood T cell repertoires in COVID-19. Assay used: immunoSEQ multiplex PCR; TCRdb lists only in-frame clones, some missing. The top ten hold 3% to 4% of the sample, which has 300,000 to 450,000 clones, approximately 81% seen once. The sequenced sample consisted of peripheral blood. The source is a young woman with acute or convalescent COVID-19. The CDR3 runs from the conserved cysteine through the conserved F or W. The D gene is left open where the match is weak. The size of a clone is reported for some rows only, either as once, few or many, or as a class for expanded clones.

d_gene: .; j_gene: TRBJ1-3; v_gene: TRBV19; abundance: .; CDR3nt: TGTGCCAGTAGTATCGCCTGGCTAGACACCATATATTTT; CDR3aa: CASSIAWLDTIYF
d_gene: .; j_gene: TRBJ1-1; v_gene: TRBV19; abundance: .; CDR3nt: TGTGCCAGTAGTATTACCGAGAGCACTGAAGCTTTCTTT; CDR3aa: CASSITESTEAFF
d_gene: .; j_gene: TRBJ2-7; v_gene: TRBV11-2; abundance: .; CDR3nt: TGTGCCAGCAGCCAAGGGGGAAGCTCCTACGAGCAGTACTTC; CDR3aa: CASSQGGSSYEQYF
d_gene: TRBD1; j_gene: TRBJ1-1; v_gene: TRBV3-1/TRBV3-2; abundance: few; CDR3nt: TGTGCCAGCAGCCCCTCCAGGGGGCAGGGAGCTTTCTTT; CDR3aa: CASSPSRGQGAFF
d_gene: .; j_gene: TRBJ1-5; v_gene: TRBV27; abundance: .; CDR3nt: TGTGCCAGCAGACGCGGAAGGGGTGAGGACAATCAGCCCCAGCATTTT; CDR3aa: CASRRGRGEDNQPQHF
d_gene: .; j_gene: TRBJ1-1; v_gene: TRBV12-3/TRBV12-4; abundance: .; CDR3nt: TGTGCCAGCAGTTTAGGAGTTAACACTGAAGCTTTCTTT; CDR3aa: CASSLGVNTEAFF
d_gene: .; j_gene: TRBJ1-5; v_gene: TRBV12-3/TRBV12-4; abundance: .; CDR3nt: TGTGCCAGCAGTTCCGCGGGACAGCCCCAGCATTTT; CDR3aa: CASSSAGQPQHF
d_gene: .; j_gene: TRBJ1-1; v_gene: TRBV7-9; abundance: .; CDR3nt: TGTGCCAGCAGCTTTGGTACAGGGAACACTGAAGCTTTCTTT; CDR3aa: CASSFGTGNTEAFF
d_gene: TRBD2; j_gene: TRBJ2-1; v_gene: TRBV5-1; abundance: .; CDR3nt: TGCGCCAGCAGTGATTTATCCGCTAGCGGGGGGGCATCGTTCTTC; CDR3aa: CASSDLSASGGASFF
d_gene: .; j_gene: TRBJ1-3; v_gene: TRBV3-1/TRBV3-2; abundance: .; CDR3nt: TGTGCCAGCAGCGTCAGGGTTTCTGGAAACACCATATATTTT; CDR3aa: CASSVRVSGNTIYF
d_gene: TRBD1; j_gene: TRBJ2-3; v_gene: TRBV6-6; abundance: .; CDR3nt: TGTGCCAGCAGCCAATACAGGGGAGAGACGCAGTATTTT; CDR3aa: CASSQYRGETQYF
d_gene: TRBD1; j_gene: TRBJ2-7; v_gene: TRBV6-1; abundance: .; CDR3nt: TGTGCCAGCAGTGCCCTATCGGACAGGGGGCCCTACGAGCAGTACTTC; CDR3aa: CASSALSDRGPYEQYF
d_gene: .; j_gene: TRBJ2-1; v_gene: TRBV4-1; abundance: .; CDR3nt: TGCGCCAGCAGCCAAGATCCGGGGGATGAGCAGTTCTTC; CDR3aa: CASSQDPGDEQFF
d_gene: TRBD2; j_gene: TRBJ2-3; v_gene: TRBV6-4; abundance: .; CDR3nt: TGTGCCAGCAGTGAGGCGGCGGGAGGGCCCACAGATACGCAGTATTTT; CDR3aa: CASSEAAGGPTDTQYF
d_gene: TRBD1; j_gene: TRBJ2-7; v_gene: TRBV3-1/TRBV3-2; abundance: .; CDR3nt: TGTGCCAGCAGCGCGGACAGGCTCTACGAGCAGTACTTC; CDR3aa: CASSADRLYEQYF
d_gene: TRBD2; j_gene: TRBJ2-3; v_gene: TRBV11-2; abundance: .; CDR3nt: TGTGCCAGCACCCTCCGGGGGGTGTCCGATACGCAGTATTTT; CDR3aa: CASTLRGVSDTQYF
d_gene: .; j_gene: TRBJ1-2; v_gene: TRBV19; abundance: few; CDR3nt: TGTGCCAGTACCACAGGGTTGGGGTATGGCTACACCTTC; CDR3aa: CASTTGLGYGYTF
d_gene: .; j_gene: TRBJ1-3; v_gene: TRBV12-3/TRBV12-4; abundance: .; CDR3nt: TGTGCCAGCACCGCAGGGGCTGGAAACACCATATATTTT; CDR3aa: CASTAGAGNTIYF
d_gene: .; j_gene: TRBJ1-5; v_gene: TRBV19; abundance: .; CDR3nt: TGTGCCAGTAGTATCCAGGGAACTAATATCCAGCCCCAGCATTTT; CDR3aa: CASSIQGTNIQPQHF
d_gene: .; j_gene: TRBJ1-6; v_gene: TRBV7-9; abundance: many; CDR3nt: TGTGCCAGCAGCTTAGCAGGGGCCCAAAGATCACCCCTCCACTTT; CDR3aa: CASSLAGAQRSPLHF
d_gene: TRBD2; j_gene: TRBJ2-7; v_gene: TRBV5-1; abundance: .; CDR3nt: TGCGCCAGCAGCGCATTTAGCGGGAGGGCCCCCTACGAGCAGTACTTC; CDR3aa: CASSAFSGRAPYEQYF
d_gene: .; j_gene: TRBJ2-5; v_gene: TRBV7-2; abundance: .; CDR3nt: TGTGCCAGCAACCTAAGGAGAAAAGAGACCCAGTACTTC; CDR3aa: CASNLRRKETQYF
d_gene: TRBD2; j_gene: TRBJ2-1; v_gene: TRBV19; abundance: .; CDR3nt: TGTGCCAGTAGTATAGGGACTAGCGGGGAGACTGAGCAGTTCTTC; CDR3aa: CASSIGTSGETEQFF
d_gene: .; j_gene: TRBJ2-7; v_gene: TRBV5-1; abundance: .; CDR3nt: TGCGCCAGCAGCCCCCGTCAGGAAGCCTACGAGCAGTACTTC; CDR3aa: CASSPRQEAYEQYF
d_gene: TRBD1; j_gene: TRBJ1-1; v_gene: TRBV6-2/TRBV6-3; abundance: .; CDR3nt: TGTGCCAGCAGTTCGGGACAGCTGAACACTGAAGCTTTCTTT; CDR3aa: CASSSGQLNTEAFF
d_gene: .; j_gene: TRBJ2-3; v_gene: TRBV7-9; abundance: .; CDR3nt: TGTGCCCTCACCGGGGAGTTCACAGATACGCAGTATTTT; CDR3aa: CALTGEFTDTQYF
d_gene: .; j_gene: TRBJ2-1; v_gene: TRBV3-1/TRBV3-2; abundance: .; CDR3nt: TGTGCCAGCAACACCTATCAGGGTAATGAGCAGTTCTTC; CDR3aa: CASNTYQGNEQFF
d_gene: .; j_gene: TRBJ1-3; v_gene: TRBV5-5; abundance: .; CDR3nt: TGTGCCAGCAGCTTGTTCTCAGACTCTGGAAACACCATATATTTT; CDR3aa: CASSLFSDSGNTIYF
d_gene: .; j_gene: TRBJ1-1; v_gene: TRBV4-1; abundance: .; CDR3nt: TGCGCCAGCAGCCAGGACAAGGGCCCCGGGGGTGAAGCTTTCTTT; CDR3aa: CASSQDKGPGGEAFF
d_gene: TRBD2; j_gene: TRBJ2-3; v_gene: TRBV2; abundance: .; CDR3nt: TGTGCCAGCAGAAAGACTAGCGGGGGGAGCACAGATACGCAGTATTTT; CDR3aa: CASRKTSGGSTDTQYF
d_gene: .; j_gene: TRBJ2-3; v_gene: TRBV9; abundance: .; CDR3nt: TGTGCCAGCAGCCCATTTGCCGCGGTCACAGATACGCAGTATTTT; CDR3aa: CASSPFAAVTDTQYF
d_gene: .; j_gene: TRBJ2-7; v_gene: TRBV19; abundance: once; CDR3nt: TGTGCCAGTTCCAGGGAGGCAGCCTACGAGCAGTACTTC; CDR3aa: CASSREAAYEQYF
d_gene: TRBD2; j_gene: TRBJ2-5; v_gene: TRBV2; abundance: .; CDR3nt: TGTGCCAGCAGTGAAGCGACCCGCCTAGCGGGGGCTCAAGAGACCCAGTACTTC; CDR3aa: CASSEATRLAGAQETQYF
d_gene: .; j_gene: TRBJ2-7; v_gene: TRBV6-2/TRBV6-3; abundance: .; CDR3nt: TGTGCCAGTAGTAGGGGACTCGAGCAGTACTTC; CDR3aa: CASSRGLEQYF
d_gene: .; j_gene: TRBJ1-6; v_gene: TRBV6-6; abundance: .; CDR3nt: TGTGCCAGCACCTTCGAGAGCGGGGGGCGCGGTTCACCCCTCCACTTT; CDR3aa: CASTFESGGRGSPLHF
d_gene: .; j_gene: TRBJ1-5; v_gene: TRBV10-3; abundance: .; CDR3nt: TGTGCAACCAGTGGCAGGGACAATCAGCCCCAGCATTTT; CDR3aa: CATSGRDNQPQHF
d_gene: .; j_gene: TRBJ2-7; v_gene: TRBV5-5; abundance: .; CDR3nt: TGTGCCAGCAGCTTACAGGGACACTCCTACGAGCAGTACTTC; CDR3aa: CASSLQGHSYEQYF
d_gene: TRBD2; j_gene: TRBJ2-1; v_gene: TRBV12-5; abundance: .; CDR3nt: TGTGCTAGTGGTTTGGTACTGTTGCGGGAGAGCTCCTACAATGAGCAGTTCTTC; CDR3aa: CASGLVLLRESSYNEQFF
d_gene: .; j_gene: TRBJ1-5; v_gene: TRBV7-3; abundance: .; CDR3nt: TGTGCCAGCAGCTCTACAGGGAATCAGCCCCAGCATTTT; CDR3aa: CASSSTGNQPQHF
d_gene: .; j_gene: TRBJ1-1; v_gene: TRBV11-3; abundance: .; CDR3nt: TGTGCCAGCAGCTCCAGCCCCGGGACTGAAGCTTTCTTT; CDR3aa: CASSSSPGTEAFF
d_gene: .; j_gene: TRBJ1-2; v_gene: TRBV5-5; abundance: .; CDR3nt: TGTGCCAGCAGGTCAGGTGAGGGATTCTATGGCTACACCTTC; CDR3aa: CASRSGEGFYGYTF
d_gene: .; j_gene: TRBJ2-1; v_gene: TRBV13; abundance: .; CDR3nt: TGTGCCAGCAGCTTAAACGACACCGTTAATGAGCAGTTCTTC; CDR3aa: CASSLNDTVNEQFF
d_gene: TRBD2; j_gene: TRBJ2-7; v_gene: TRBV2; abundance: .; CDR3nt: TGTGCCAGCGGCGGGAGCTCCTACGAGCAGTACTTC; CDR3aa: CASGGSSYEQYF
d_gene: .; j_gene: TRBJ2-1; v_gene: TRBV4-1; abundance: .; CDR3nt: TGCGCCAGCAGCCTTAAGCCTAGCTCGCATGAGCAGTTCTTC; CDR3aa: CASSLKPSSHEQFF
d_gene: .; j_gene: TRBJ2-1; v_gene: TRBV9; abundance: .; CDR3nt: TGTGCCAGCAGCGTAAGACAGGACACCTACAATGAGCAGTTCTTC; CDR3aa: CASSVRQDTYNEQFF
d_gene: .; j_gene: TRBJ1-5; v_gene: TRBV4-1; abundance: .; CDR3nt: TGCGCCAGCAGCCAAGGACACCACAATCAGCCCCAGCATTTT; CDR3aa: CASSQGHHNQPQHF
d_gene: .; j_gene: TRBJ2-7; v_gene: TRBV7-8; abundance: .; CDR3nt: TGTGCCAGCAGCTTAGGTCAGGCGAATATGGGCGAGCAGTACTTC; CDR3aa: CASSLGQANMGEQYF
d_gene: .; j_gene: TRBJ1-1; v_gene: TRBV6-6; abundance: .; CDR3nt: TGTGCCAGCAGACCTCAGACAGAGAACACTGAAGCTTTCTTT; CDR3aa: CASRPQTENTEAFF
d_gene: TRBD1; j_gene: TRBJ1-5; v_gene: TRBV19; abundance: .; CDR3nt: TGTGCCAGTCGGGACAGAAACAATCAGCCCCAGCATTTT; CDR3aa: CASRDRNNQPQHF
d_gene: TRBD1; j_gene: TRBJ2-3; v_gene: TRBV7-9; abundance: .; CDR3nt: TGTGCCAGCAGCCCACTCGACTGGACAGGGAGAGGCACAGATACGCAGTATTTT; CDR3aa: CASSPLDWTGRGTDTQYF
d_gene: TRBD1; j_gene: TRBJ1-5; v_gene: TRBV5-8; abundance: .; CDR3nt: TGTGCCAGCAGCACGGACAGGGTTGGGCAGCCCCAGCATTTT; CDR3aa: CASSTDRVGQPQHF
d_gene: .; j_gene: TRBJ1-1; v_gene: TRBV7-2; abundance: .; CDR3nt: TGTGCCAGCAGTTCGGGGGTCGCCACTGAAGCTTTCTTT; CDR3aa: CASSSGVATEAFF
d_gene: TRBD1; j_gene: TRBJ1-6; v_gene: TRBV2; abundance: .; CDR3nt: TGTGCCATTGGGACAGAATCCAATTCACCCCTCCACTTT; CDR3aa: CAIGTESNSPLHF
d_gene: .; j_gene: TRBJ2-6; v_gene: TRBV4-1; abundance: .; CDR3nt: TGCGCCAGCAGCCTGAACTTTGGGGCCAACGTCCTGACTTTC; CDR3aa: CASSLNFGANVLTF